The count of the clone carrying this T cell receptor (beta chain) is one. Only in-frame clones appear in the TCRdb table, and some are missing; sequencing was by immunoSEQ multiplex PCR. The profile covers 30,000 to 40,000 clones, with around 92% appearing a single time and around 6% taken by the ten largest. This record comes from a study of blood T cell repertoires in COVID-19. Study-wide context: Specimens from acute and convalescent COVID-19 originated in the United States, Italy and Spain. T cells, B-cell-depleted T cells, or PBMCs provided the cDNA or gDNA that served as material.

Germline V gene lookup returns CDR1 KGHSH and CDR2 LQKENI. The CDR3 loop spans 14 amino acids. The trim removed 5 bases at V and 1 base at J, leaving 3 bases unmatched. V and J are TRBV18 and TRBJ2-5, with TRBD2 matching over 8 bases. Sequenced sample: peripheral blood. The source of this sequence is a woman aged 80 or over with acute or convalescent COVID-19. The CDR3 region is CASSTTSGQETQYF. The CDR3 region has the DNA TGTGCCAGCTCAACCACTAGCGGCCAAGAGACCCAGTACTTC.